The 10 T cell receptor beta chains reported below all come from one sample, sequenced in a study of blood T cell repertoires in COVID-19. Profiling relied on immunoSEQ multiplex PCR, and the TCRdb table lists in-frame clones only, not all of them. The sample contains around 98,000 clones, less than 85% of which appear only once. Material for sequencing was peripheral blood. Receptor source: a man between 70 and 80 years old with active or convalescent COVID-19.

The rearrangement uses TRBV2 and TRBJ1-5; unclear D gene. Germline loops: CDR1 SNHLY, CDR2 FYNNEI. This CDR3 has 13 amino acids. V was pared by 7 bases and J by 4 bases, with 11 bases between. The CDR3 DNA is TGTGCCAGCACCAAGACGGGTAATCAGCCCCAGCATTTT. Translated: CASTKTGNQPQHF.

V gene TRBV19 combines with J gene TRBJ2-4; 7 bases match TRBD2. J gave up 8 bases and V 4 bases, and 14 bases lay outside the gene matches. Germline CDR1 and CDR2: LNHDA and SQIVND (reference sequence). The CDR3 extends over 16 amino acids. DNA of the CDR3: TGTGCCAGTAGTAGAAAAGGGACTAAAGGTGTGCACATTCAGTACTTC. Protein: CASSRKGTKGVHIQYF.

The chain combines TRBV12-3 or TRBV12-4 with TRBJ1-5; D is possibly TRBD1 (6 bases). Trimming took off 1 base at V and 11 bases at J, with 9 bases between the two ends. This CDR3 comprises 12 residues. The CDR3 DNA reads TGTGCCAGCAGTTTAGGGGCAGGGGCCCAGCATTTT. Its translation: CASSLGAGAQHF.

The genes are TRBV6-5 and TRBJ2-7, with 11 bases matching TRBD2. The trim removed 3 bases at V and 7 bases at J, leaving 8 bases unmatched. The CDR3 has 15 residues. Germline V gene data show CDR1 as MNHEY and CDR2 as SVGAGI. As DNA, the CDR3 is TGTGCCAGCAGTTATACGACTAGCGGGGATGGGGAGCAGTACTTC. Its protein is CASSYTTSGDGEQYF.

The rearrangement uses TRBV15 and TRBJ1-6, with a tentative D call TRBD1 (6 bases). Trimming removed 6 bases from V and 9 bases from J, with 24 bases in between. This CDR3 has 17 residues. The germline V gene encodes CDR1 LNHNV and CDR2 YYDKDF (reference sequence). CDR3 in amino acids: CATSPSRGSAKGSPLHF. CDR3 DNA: TGTGCCACCAGTCCCTCAAGGGGGTCAGCCAAGGGTTCACCCCTCCACTTT.

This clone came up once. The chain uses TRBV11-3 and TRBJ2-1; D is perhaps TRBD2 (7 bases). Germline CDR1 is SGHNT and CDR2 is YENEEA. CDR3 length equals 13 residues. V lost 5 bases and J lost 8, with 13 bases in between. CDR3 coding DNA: TGTGCCAGCAGCCCCCGGGGGGCCCATGAGCAGTTCTTC. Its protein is CASSPRGAHEQFF.

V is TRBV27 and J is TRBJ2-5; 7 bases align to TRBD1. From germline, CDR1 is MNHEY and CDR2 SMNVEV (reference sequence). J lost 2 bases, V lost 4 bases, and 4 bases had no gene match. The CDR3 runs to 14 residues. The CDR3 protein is CASSSNRGQETQYF. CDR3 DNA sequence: TGTGCCAGCAGTTCCAACAGGGGTCAAGAGACCCAGTACTTC.

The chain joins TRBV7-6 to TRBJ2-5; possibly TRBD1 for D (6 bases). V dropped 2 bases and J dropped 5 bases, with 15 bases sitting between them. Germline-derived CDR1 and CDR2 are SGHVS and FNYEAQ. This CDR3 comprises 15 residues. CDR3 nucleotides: TGTGCCAGCAGCTTACGGTCAGGGGTAGGGGAGACCCAGTACTTC. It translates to CASSLRSGVGETQYF. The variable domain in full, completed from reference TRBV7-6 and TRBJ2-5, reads GAGVSQSPRYKVTKRGQDVALRCDPISGHVSLYWYRQALGQGPEFLTYFNYEAQQDKSGLPNDRFSAERPEGSISTLTIQRTEQRDSAMYRCASSLRSGVGETQYFGPGTRLLVL.

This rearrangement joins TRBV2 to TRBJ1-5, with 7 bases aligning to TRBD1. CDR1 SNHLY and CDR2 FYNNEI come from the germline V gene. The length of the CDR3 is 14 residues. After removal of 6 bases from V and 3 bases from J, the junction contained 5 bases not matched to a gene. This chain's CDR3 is CASSGDSPNQPQHF. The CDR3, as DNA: TGTGCCAGCAGCGGGGACAGTCCCAATCAGCCCCAGCATTTT.

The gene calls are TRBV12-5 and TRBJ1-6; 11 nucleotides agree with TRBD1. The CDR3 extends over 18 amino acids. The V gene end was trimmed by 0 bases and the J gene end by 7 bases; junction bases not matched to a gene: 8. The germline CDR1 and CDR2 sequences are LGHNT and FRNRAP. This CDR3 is CASGLVLGQGASNSPLHF. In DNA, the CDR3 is TGTGCTAGTGGTTTGGTACTCGGACAGGGGGCCTCGAATTCACCCCTCCACTTT.